This record covers a single T cell receptor (beta chain). The J segment lost 6 bases and the V segment lost 7 bases, leaving 11 bases of the junction unmatched. The CDR3 covers 15 residues. Germline assignment: CDR1 MNHEY and CDR2 SMNVEV (reference sequence). Described treatment: oral pan-JAK inhibitor, 5-10 mg twice daily. The data derive from a study of CD8+ T cells in alopecia areata. Sequencing relied on a cDNA template that was reverse transcribed from extracted RNA. Sequencing was performed with immunoSEQ multiplex PCR; in TCRdb, only in-frame clones are kept and a portion is missing. Of some 180,000 clones listed, about 51% are singletons.

The chain couples TRBV27 to TRBJ2-3; 9 positions agree with TRBD2. The sequencing used CD8+ T cells sorted from blood, collected around week 54, from a patient treated with tofacitinib. The TCR comes from a human donor with alopecia areata. In DNA, the CDR3 is TGTGCCAGCACCACCCAAGGGCTAGCGGGGGATACGCAGTATTTT. Translating gives CASTTQGLAGDTQYF.